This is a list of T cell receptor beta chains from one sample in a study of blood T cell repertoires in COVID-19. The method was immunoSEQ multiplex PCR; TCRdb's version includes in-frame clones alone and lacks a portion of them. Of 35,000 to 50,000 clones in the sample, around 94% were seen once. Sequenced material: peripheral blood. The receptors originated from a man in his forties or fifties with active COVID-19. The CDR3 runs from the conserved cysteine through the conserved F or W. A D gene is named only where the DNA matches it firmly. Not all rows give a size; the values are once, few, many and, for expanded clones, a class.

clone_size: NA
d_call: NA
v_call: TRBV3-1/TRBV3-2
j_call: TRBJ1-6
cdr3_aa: CASSQEGNAPLHF
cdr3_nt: TGTGCCAGCAGCCAAGAGGGCAACGCACCCCTCCACTTT

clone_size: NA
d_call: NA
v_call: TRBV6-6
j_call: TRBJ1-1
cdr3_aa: CASRRPGGEAFF
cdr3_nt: TGTGCCTCCCGACGTCCCGGGGGTGAAGCTTTCTTT

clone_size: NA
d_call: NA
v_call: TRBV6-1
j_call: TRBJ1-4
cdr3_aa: CASSVLPRATNEKLFF
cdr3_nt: TGTGCCAGCAGTGTCCTCCCCCGGGCAACTAATGAAAAACTGTTTTTT

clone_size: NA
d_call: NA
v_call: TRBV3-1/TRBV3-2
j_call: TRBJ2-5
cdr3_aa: CASSQGGETQYF
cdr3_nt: TGTGCCAGCAGCCAGGGGGGTGAGACCCAGTACTTC

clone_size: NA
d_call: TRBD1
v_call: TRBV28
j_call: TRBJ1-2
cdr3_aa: CASSLGKGAAGYTF
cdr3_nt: TGTGCCAGCAGTTTAGGCAAGGGGGCGGCGGGCTACACCTTC

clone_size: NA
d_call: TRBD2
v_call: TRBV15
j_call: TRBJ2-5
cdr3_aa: CATSRDPGGRGETQYF
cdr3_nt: TGTGCCACCAGCAGAGATCCGGGCGGGAGAGGAGAGACCCAGTACTTC

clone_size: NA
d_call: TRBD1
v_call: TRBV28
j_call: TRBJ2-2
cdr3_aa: CASSLNPGGERELFF
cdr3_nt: TGTGCCAGCAGTTTAAATCCAGGGGGTGAAAGGGAGCTGTTTTTT

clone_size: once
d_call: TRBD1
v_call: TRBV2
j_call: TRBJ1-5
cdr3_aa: CASSGRTGTGQPQHF
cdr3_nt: TGTGCCAGCAGTGGCCGGACAGGAACGGGGCAGCCCCAGCATTTT

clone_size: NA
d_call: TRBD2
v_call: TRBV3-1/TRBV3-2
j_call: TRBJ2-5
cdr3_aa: CASSQESASGGRGVYQETQYF
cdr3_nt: TGTGCCAGCAGCCAAGAGAGTGCTAGCGGGGGGAGGGGAGTGTACCAAGAGACCCAGTACTTC

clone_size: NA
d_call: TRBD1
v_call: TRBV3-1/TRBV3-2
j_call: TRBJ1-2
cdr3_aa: CASSQKGQPTNYGYTF
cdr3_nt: TGTGCCAGCAGCCAAAAGGGACAGCCCACTAACTATGGCTACACCTTC

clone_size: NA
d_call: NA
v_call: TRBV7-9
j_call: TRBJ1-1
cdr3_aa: CASSLEADYEMNTEAFF
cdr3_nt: TGTGCCAGCAGCTTAGAAGCAGACTATGAAATGAACACTGAAGCTTTCTTT

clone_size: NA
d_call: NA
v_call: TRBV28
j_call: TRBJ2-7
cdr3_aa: CASSLFPRSYEQYF
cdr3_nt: TGTGCCAGCAGTTTATTTCCGCGTTCCTACGAGCAGTACTTC

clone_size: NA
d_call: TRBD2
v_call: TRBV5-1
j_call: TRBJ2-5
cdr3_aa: CASSFGGGQETQYF
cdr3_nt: TGCGCCAGCAGCTTTGGCGGGGGCCAAGAGACCCAGTACTTC

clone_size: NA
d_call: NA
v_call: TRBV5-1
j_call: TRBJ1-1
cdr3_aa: CASSLSPGNTEAFF
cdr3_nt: TGCGCCAGCAGCTTGTCCCCAGGGAACACTGAAGCTTTCTTT

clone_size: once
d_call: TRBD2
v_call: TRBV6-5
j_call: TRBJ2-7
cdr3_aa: CASSTPGGRNEQYF
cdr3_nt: TGTGCCAGCAGTACCCCGGGGGGGAGGAACGAGCAGTACTTC

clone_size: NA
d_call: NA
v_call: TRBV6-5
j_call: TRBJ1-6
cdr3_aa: CASSYPGVSPLHF
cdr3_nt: TGTGCCAGCAGTTACCCCGGTGTCTCACCCCTCCACTTT